These 14 T cell receptor beta chains share one sample of origin, sequenced in a study of T-cell reconstitution after alpha-beta-depleted transplantation in children. Library preparation (for TCRbeta) was performed with unique molecular identifiers. Each CDR3 protein gets one entry after TCRdb re-called the PCR reads with MiXCR. The table includes some 290,000 distinct CDR3 sequences, over 8% detected once. Sequences were derived from PBMCs from the stem cell graft donor, sampled from the stem cell graft. These receptors came from a human donor who donated a stem cell graft to a child with SCID.

This clonotype was detected many times. V is TRBV5-5 and J is TRBJ2-1; TRBD2 aligns across 9 bases. The V segment lost 4 bases and the J segment 3 bases; nucleotides outside the gene matches: 5. CDR1 is SGHKS, CDR2 YYEKEE, per germline (reference sequence). CDR3 length equals 15 residues. CDR3 nucleotides: TGTGCCAGCAGCCCACTAGCGGGTCTCTACAATGAGCAGTTCTTC. Its translation: CASSPLAGLYNEQFF.

The V and J genes are TRBV12-3 or TRBV12-4 and TRBJ2-5; D is undetermined. This CDR3 is built from 17 residues. V was pared by 0 bases and J by 3 bases, with 17 bases between. The CDR3 region is CASSLAVPGLIKETQYF. For the CDR3, the DNA is TGTGCCAGCAGTTTAGCGGTACCAGGCCTTATTAAAGAGACCCAGTACTTC.

This clonotype was detected only a few times. The chain couples TRBV12-3 or TRBV12-4 to TRBJ2-6; no firm D call. This CDR3 has 15 amino acids. V was clipped by 6 bases and J by 4 bases, with 13 bases between them. The CDR3 nucleotides are TGTGCCAGCAGGAAGGTCGGTCTAGGGGCCAACGTCCTGACTTTC. Protein: CASRKVGLGANVLTF.

This clonotype was seen a handful of times. This chain links TRBV25-1 with TRBJ2-2; 16 bases map to TRBD2. The trim removed 6 bases at V and 5 bases at J, leaving 3 bases unmatched. The length of the CDR3 is 16 residues. The germline CDR1 and CDR2 sequences are MGHDK and SYGVNS. The CDR3 DNA reads TGTGCCAGCAGATCGGGACTAGCGGGGGGGACCGGGGAGCTGTTTTTT. It yields the protein CASRSGLAGGTGELFF. The full variable domain, completed using reference TRBV25-1 and TRBJ2-2, is EADIYQTPRYLVIGTGKKITLECSQTMGHDKMYWYQQDPGMELHLIHYSYGVNSTEKGDLSSESTVSRIRTEHFPLTLESARPSHTSQYLCASRSGLAGGTGELFFGEGSRLTVL.

The chain is built from TRBV6-5 and TRBJ2-1; 7 nucleotides line up with TRBD2. The germline CDR1 and CDR2 sequences are MNHEY and SVGAGI. The ends lost 2 bases at V and 7 bases at J; junction bases unmatched: 8. The CDR3 covers 15 residues. The CDR3 nucleotides are TGTGCCAGCAGTTACGATCGGGCGGGGGTGAATGAGCAGTTCTTC. Translating gives CASSYDRAGVNEQFF.

The chain uses TRBV12-3 or TRBV12-4 and TRBJ1-2, with TRBD1 identical over 7 bases. V lost 4 bases, J lost 4 bases, and 6 bases stayed unmatched. The CDR3 spans 14 residues. DNA of the CDR3: TGTGCCAGCAGTTCCGCGACAGGGTCCTATGGCTACACCTTC. Encoded protein: CASSSATGSYGYTF.

The chain links TRBV3-1 to TRBJ1-6, with D perhaps matching TRBD1 (6 bases). This CDR3 region has 17 residues. V gave up 5 bases and J gave up 0 bases, with 14 bases separating them. Germline CDR1 and CDR2: LGHDT and YNNKEL (reference sequence). This CDR3 is CASSDNLGGSYNSPLHF. The CDR3 DNA follows: TGTGCCAGCAGCGACAACTTAGGGGGCTCCTATAATTCACCCCTCCACTTT.

Sample share makes this clonotype medium-sized (0.01 to 0.1%). The CDR3 reads CASGGDSSSYEQYF. The CDR3 nucleotides are TGTGCCAGCGGGGGGGACAGTTCCTCCTACGAGCAGTACTTC. V is TRBV2 and J is TRBJ2-7; either TRBD1 or TRBD2 may supply D (7 bases each). This CDR3 has 14 residues. Germline V gene data show CDR1 as SNHLY and CDR2 as FYNNEI. V shed 8 bases and J shed 0 bases, with 14 bases lying between them.

There are a few counts of this clonotype. V and J are TRBV6-5 and TRBJ2-7; 8 nucleotides agree with TRBD2. CDR3 length: 16 amino acids. Germline trimming cut 0 bases from V and 0 bases from J; bases unmatched to any gene: 4. CDR1 is MNHEY and CDR2 is SVGAGI in the germline V gene. CDR3 coding DNA: TGTGCCAGCAGTTACTCGATGGCGGGGGGCTCCTACGAGCAGTACTTC. It is translated as CASSYSMAGGSYEQYF.

This clonotype has a count of ten or more. The chain is built from TRBV6-2 or TRBV6-3 and TRBJ2-2; D may correspond to TRBD1 or TRBD2 (5 bases each). The CDR3 totals 16 residues. In germline, CDR1 is MNHEY, CDR2 SVGEGT. Trimming shortened V by 6 bases and J by 0 bases, and 14 bases separated the two germline ends. In DNA, the CDR3 is TGTGCCAGCAGCCCGGGACCGATAGCGAACACCGGGGAGCTGTTTTTT. It specifies CASSPGPIANTGELFF.

The chain combines TRBV5-5 with TRBJ1-4, with a weak D call TRBD1 (5 bases). V lost 4 bases to trimming and J lost 8 bases, with 12 bases between them. Germline CDR1 and CDR2: SGHKS and YYEKEE (reference sequence). CDR3 length equals 13 residues. CDR3 amino acids: CASSRTEGEKLFF. CDR3 bases: TGTGCCAGCAGCCGGACTGAGGGGGAAAAACTGTTTTTT.

This clonotype showed up just a few times. The chain joins TRBV7-8 to TRBJ2-3; possibly TRBD1 for D (5 bases). Germline-derived CDR1 and CDR2 are SGHVS and FQNEAQ. The CDR3 is 15 amino acids. The germline V and J ends were trimmed by 0 bases and 4 bases, with 11 bases remaining between them. The CDR3 loop is CASSLAPGQADTQYF. DNA for the CDR3: TGTGCCAGCAGCTTAGCGCCAGGGCAAGCAGATACGCAGTATTTT.

This chain links TRBV5-6 with TRBJ1-2, with 8 bases fitting TRBD1. This CDR3 is 15 amino acids long. The junction had 9 bases not matched to a gene; V was cut back by 3 bases and J by 5 bases. The germline V gene has CDR1 SGHDT and CDR2 YYEEEE. The CDR3 DNA reads as TGTGCCAGCAGCTCGGAAGGGACAGGCTGGTATGGCTACACCTTC. Encoded protein: CASSSEGTGWYGYTF.

In its sample, this clonotype was seen a few times. The chain joins TRBV3-1 to TRBJ2-1; D ambiguous. The CDR3 extends over 16 amino acids. Germline V gives CDR1 LGHDT, CDR2 YNNKEL (reference sequence). Trimming took off 0 bases at V and 4 bases at J, with 13 bases between the two ends. CDR3 residues: CASSQDIRQPYNEQFF. CDR3 DNA sequence: TGTGCCAGCAGCCAAGATATCCGCCAGCCGTACAATGAGCAGTTCTTC.